This TCR beta chain was observed in a study of cytomegalovirus exposure and HLA in healthy donors. Germline V gives CDR1 MNHEY, CDR2 SMNVEV (reference sequence). The CDR3 consists of 13 residues. The V end was cut by 7 bases, the J end by 4 bases, with 13 bases between. Findings and caveats of the study: Earlier findings revealed that most TCR beta V segments proved productive either about 87% or about 30% of the time.

Amplification used 60 Vbeta primers and 13 Jbeta primers. Clones were read by immunoSEQ multiplex PCR, and TCRdb kept only the in-frame ones, dropping some. Its listing shows approximately 120,000 clones. About this clone: The target antigen is unknown.

The chain employs TRBV27 and TRBJ1-1, with D possibly TRBD1 on 6 matching bases. This receptor was taken from a man younger than 35 in good health and CMV-seronegative. The sequenced material came from PBMCs. Written as DNA, the CDR3 is TGTGCCAGCACGCGGACAGTCGGCACTGAAGCTTTCTTT. Amino acids: CASTRTVGTEAFF.